The 13 T cell receptor beta chains in this list originate from one sample, sequenced in a study of regulatory T cells in long-lasting Graves disease (dated by TCRdb to the early 2020s). Sample time point, as interpreted from the label and publication: newly diagnosed GD, antithyroid drugs for less than 3 months. For both TCR sequencing and RNA sequencing, RNA was extracted from PBMCs using TRIzol. The receptor library was made with multiplex PCR. Sequencing took place on an Illumina HiSeq 4000. TCR beta libraries were built with iRepertoire HTBI primers and Arm-PCR amplification of CDR3 regions. TCRdb reprocessed the public reads (quality trimming at Q25 with fastp, clone calling with MiXCR) and kept in-frame beta chains. All rows with the same CDR3 protein become a single entry with the most common DNA and genes. This sample is represented by 350,000 to 400,000 distinct CDR3 sequences; around 15% of them were singletons. About a fifth of the sample is taken by the ten largest.

Sequenced here: peripheral blood mononuclear cells (PBMCs), sampled at new diagnosis, from a patient treated with antithyroid drugs. These TCRs come from a female donor with Graves disease.

This clonotype has ten or more counts. The chain recombines TRBV6-2 or TRBV6-3 with TRBJ1-1; possible D gene TRBD1, 6 bases. CDR3 length: 14 residues. V shed 6 bases and J shed 2 bases, with 13 bases lying between them. Looked up from germline, CDR1 is MNHEY and CDR2 is SVGEGT. As DNA, the CDR3 is TGTGCCAGCAGGGACGAGGGGGGTAACACTGAAGCTTTCTTT. Its protein product is CASRDEGGNTEAFF.

This clonotype was picked up many times. In DNA, the CDR3 is TGTGCCAGCAGTGAATCAGGGATGAATGAGCAGTTCTTC. Protein sequence: CASSESGMNEQFF. The rearrangement links TRBV2 to TRBJ2-1, with D perhaps matching TRBD1 (5 bases). The V gene's germline CDR1 is SNHLY and CDR2 FYNNEI. Trimming left V 2 bases short and J 7 bases short, with 9 bases between. The CDR3 covers 13 residues. Full variable domain (missing parts from reference TRBV2 and TRBJ2-1): EPEVTQTPSHQVTQMGQEVILRCVPISNHLYFYWYRQILGQKVEFLVSFYNNEISEKSEIFDDQFSVERPDGSNFTLKIRSTKLEDSAMYFCASSESGMNEQFFGPGTRLTVL.

This clonotype came up many times. At one end the junction does not follow the germline gene, possibly because of a read error. The chain recombines TRBV7-9 with TRBJ1-1; the D is unclear. Germline V gene data show CDR1 as SEHNR and CDR2 as FQNEAQ (reference sequence). The CDR3 loop spans 15 amino acids. The CDR3: CASSLVGSMNTEAFF. The CDR3 nucleotides read TGCGCCAGCAGCTTGGTGGGCAGTATGAACACTGAAGCTTTCTTT.

This clonotype was seen at least ten times. This rearrangement joins TRBV29-1 to TRBJ1-3; TRBD1 aligns across 9 bases. Per the germline V gene, CDR1 is SQVTM and CDR2 is ANQGSEA. Trimming took 1 base from V and 3 from J; bases not matched to a gene: 7. This CDR3 is built from 16 residues. The CDR3: CSVEVGDRVGGNTIYF. The DNA of the CDR3 is TGCAGCGTTGAAGTGGGGGACAGGGTCGGTGGAAACACCATATATTTT.

The V call is TRBV12-3 or TRBV12-4, the J call TRBJ2-7, with 12 bases matching TRBD2. Trimming removed 6 bases from V and 6 bases from J; junction bases left unmatched: 12. The length of the CDR3 is 16 residues. The DNA of the CDR3 is TGTGCCAGCAGAACTGAAAGGACTAGCGGGATATGCGAGCAGTACTTC. Encoded protein: CASRTERTSGICEQYF.

This clonotype was counted ten times or more. The chain carries TRBV7-2 and TRBJ2-3; TRBD2 aligns across 11 bases. CDR3 length equals 19 residues. Germline CDR1 reads SGHTA; CDR2 reads FQGNSA. Unmatched junction bases numbered 26, after V lost 5 bases and J lost 13 bases. As DNA, the CDR3 is TGTGCCAGCAGCCTACTTTTTATAGCGGGAGGGCTTACACCTAAGGCGGAGTATTTT. This gives the protein CASSLLFIAGGLTPKAEYF. Combining the CDR3 with reference TRBV7-2 and TRBJ2-3 gives the whole variable domain GAGVSQSPSNKVTEKGKDVELRCDPISGHTALYWYRQSLGQGLEFLIYFQGNSAPDKSGLPSDRFSAERTGGSVSTLTIQRTQQEDSAVYLCASSLLFIAGGLTPKAEYFGPGTRLTVL.

This clonotype came up many times. The chain is built from TRBV27 and TRBJ1-4; no clear D. Trimming left V 3 bases short and J 6 bases short, with 11 bases between. This CDR3 spans 14 amino acids. The germline V gene has CDR1 MNHEY and CDR2 SMNVEV (reference sequence). CDR3 region: CASSLGTLDEKLFF. Here the CDR3 DNA reads TGTGCCAGCAGTTTGGGAACCTTAGATGAAAAACTGTTTTTT.

This clonotype has ten or more counts. This chain joins TRBV7-2 and TRBJ1-1, with TRBD1 matching 11 bases. The CDR3 runs to 16 residues. Germline CDR1 SGHTA, CDR2 FQGNSA. V trimming: 0 bases; J trimming: 4 bases; junction bases outside the gene matches: 4. CDR3: CASSLAGTGGVTEAFF. DNA for the CDR3: TGTGCCAGCAGCTTAGCCGGGACAGGGGGTGTCACTGAAGCTTTCTTT.

The sample holds many counts of this clonotype. V usage is TRBV20-1 and J usage is TRBJ2-7; D remains ambiguous. The CDR3 sequence is 13 residues long. V was shortened by 3 bases and J by 2 bases, with 11 bases between the two germline ends. Germline lookup yields CDR1 DFQATT and CDR2 SNEGSKA (reference sequence). CDR3 DNA: TGCAGTGCTAGTTTAGGTGCCACCTACGAGCAGTACTTC. Amino acids: CSASLGATYEQYF.

V gene TRBV7-6 combines with J gene TRBJ1-3; D is unclear. The germline V gene encodes CDR1 SGHVS and CDR2 FNYEAQ. The CDR3 totals 15 residues. Trimming removed 3 bases from V and 0 bases from J, with 9 bases in between. Here the CDR3 DNA reads TGTGCCAGCAGCTTGACGGCCCTCTCTGGAAACACCATATATTTT. This encodes CASSLTALSGNTIYF.

This clonotype turned up a few times. One base away lies a much larger clone, so this may be a sequencing read error. This rearrangement joins TRBV12-3 or TRBV12-4 to TRBJ2-2, with D perhaps assigned TRBD1 or TRBD2 (5 bases each). This CDR3 contains 15 residues. The CDR3 nucleotides are TGTGCCAGCACCAGGGCGGCGGTGAACACCGGGGAGCCGTTTTTT. This codes for CASTRAAVNTGEPFF.

This clonotype showed up many times. The rearrangement links TRBV10-2 to TRBJ2-1, with D tentatively TRBD2 (5 bases). Germline CDR1 reads WSHSY; CDR2 reads SAAADI. The V end was cut by 4 bases, the J end by 6 bases, with 10 bases between. This CDR3 is built from 13 residues. The CDR3 region has the DNA TGCGCCAGCAGTGGAGGGCCGATCAATGAGCAGTTCTTC. It translates to CASSGGPINEQFF.

This chain connects TRBV27 to TRBJ2-6; D call uncertain. The V gene's germline CDR1 is MNHEY and CDR2 SMNVEV (reference sequence). The CDR3 sequence is 17 residues long. Trimming removed 0 bases from V and 0 bases from J, with 9 bases in between. CDR3 loop: CASSLSSRSSGANVLTF. The DNA of the CDR3 is TGTGCCAGCAGTTTATCTTCTAGGTCCTCTGGGGCCAACGTCCTGACTTTC.